These 26 T cell receptor beta chains were all obtained from the same sample, sequenced in a study of T cell repertoires in cytomegalovirus infection. These TCRs' antigens remain unknown. TCRdb used MiXCR to reprocess the reads, holding one entry per CDR3 protein. The top ten clones hold over 25% of a sample with around 110,000 distinct CDR3 sequences, over 9% of them seen once. Material: PBMCs, sequenced either directly or after in vitro stimulation (not recorded which). These receptors all come from a human donor in good health (CMV status not recorded). Some clones in this sample may be carry-over from other donors' samples.

The rearrangement links TRBV6-2 or TRBV6-3 to TRBJ2-7, with 8 bases matching TRBD2. The trim removed 8 bases at V and 5 bases at J, leaving 8 bases unmatched. The CDR3 runs to 13 residues. The germline V gene encodes CDR1 MNHEY and CDR2 SVGEGT. CDR3 protein: CASRPGGLDEQYF. DNA for the CDR3: TGTGCCAGCCGTCCGGGAGGGCTCGACGAGCAGTACTTC.

This clonotype was counted ten times or more. V and J are TRBV7-2 and TRBJ2-7; D is unresolved. Germline V gene sequence: CDR1 SGHTA, CDR2 FQGNSA. Trimming removed 0 bases at V and 5 bases at J, with 17 bases between. The CDR3 contains 16 residues. CDR3 in amino acids: CASSLARTLFDNEQYF. For the CDR3, the DNA is TGTGCCAGCAGCTTAGCGCGTACTCTTTTCGACAACGAGCAGTACTTC.

This clonotype has at least ten counts. The chain links TRBV28 to TRBJ1-2; possibly TRBD1 for D (5 bases). The length of the CDR3 is 12 residues. Germline assignment: CDR1 MDHEN and CDR2 SYDVKM. The V end was cut by 3 bases, the J end by 6 bases, with 8 bases between. The DNA for the CDR3 is TGTGCCAGCAGTTTTCGGGGCGATGGCTACACCTTC. Its protein is CASSFRGDGYTF.

This clonotype has a count of ten or more. The chain combines TRBV7-9 with TRBJ1-2, with D uncertain. Germline V gene data show CDR1 as SEHNR and CDR2 as FQNEAQ (reference sequence). This CDR3 region has 17 residues. The V gene lost 3 bases and the J gene lost 0 bases, with 17 bases spanning the gap. The CDR3 here is CASSFTFGVIPNYGYTF. The CDR3 bases are TGTGCCAGCAGCTTTACATTTGGGGTGATACCTAACTATGGCTACACCTTC.

This clonotype was observed many times. The chain has TRBV25-1 and TRBJ1-5; the match to TRBD1 covers 9 bases. Per the germline V gene, CDR1 is MGHDK and CDR2 is SYGVNS. CDR3 length: 16 residues. After removal of 4 bases from V and 1 base from J, the junction contained 5 bases not matched to a gene. The CDR3 region is CASSGPGTGSNQPQHF. CDR3 in DNA: TGTGCCAGCAGTGGACCCGGGACAGGGAGCAATCAGCCCCAGCATTTT. The full variable domain, with the rest looked up from reference TRBV25-1 and TRBJ1-5, is EADIYQTPRYLVIGTGKKITLECSQTMGHDKMYWYQQDPGMELHLIHYSYGVNSTEKGDLSSESTVSRIRTEHFPLTLESARPSHTSQYLCASSGPGTGSNQPQHFGDGTRLSIL.

The genes are TRBV29-1 and TRBJ1-2; no reliable D call. This CDR3 comprises 14 residues. Trimming shortened V by 0 bases and J by 8 bases, and 16 bases separated the two germline ends. The germline V gene encodes CDR1 SQVTM and CDR2 ANQGSEA. The CDR3 DNA follows: TGCAGCGTTGAAGATTCGGGGTTAAGCGGCGGCTACACCTTC. Its protein product is CSVEDSGLSGGYTF.

Comment on this clonotype: The conserved closing phenylalanine or tryptophan is absent in this CDR3, likely reflecting a read error. This chain links TRBV7-2 with TRBJ2-1; D might be TRBD2 (6 bases). V was cut by 1 base and J by 9 bases, with 10 bases left in between. The CDR3 loop spans 13 amino acids. Germline CDR1 and CDR2: SGHTA and FQGNSA. The chain's CDR3 is CASSLGRGIEQFS. CDR3 nucleotides: TGTGCCAGCAGCTTAGGTCGGGGGATTGAGCAGTTCTCC.

The CDR3 reads CASSGQGDYEQYV. The CDR3 DNA reads as TGTGCCAGCAGCGGGCAGGGAGACTACGAGCAGTACGTC. The V call is TRBV2, the J call TRBJ2-7; the D call may be TRBD1 or TRBD2 (5 bases each). V was pared by 6 bases and J by 3 bases, with 12 bases between. The germline gives CDR1 SNHLY, CDR2 FYNNEI. The CDR3 length is 13 residues.

The CDR3 protein is CASSIRGSRTDTQYF. Here the CDR3 DNA reads TGTGCCAGTAGTATTAGGGGGAGTAGGACAGATACGCAGTATTTT. This chain links TRBV19 with TRBJ2-3, with a tentative D call TRBD1 (6 bases). This CDR3 region has 15 residues. V was cut by 3 bases and J by 3 bases, with 13 bases left in between. Germline values: CDR1 LNHDA, CDR2 SQIVND (reference sequence).

The chain couples TRBV20-1 to TRBJ1-5, with a possible D match to TRBD1 (5 bases). There are 12 residues in the CDR3. Per germline, CDR1 DFQATT and CDR2 SNEGSKA (reference sequence). V shed 6 bases and J shed 1 base, with 7 bases lying between them. The CDR3 region is CSAQDSNQPQHF. The CDR3 nucleotides read TGCAGTGCACAGGACAGCAATCAGCCCCAGCATTTT.

This clonotype came up many times. This chain links TRBV10-3 with TRBJ2-7; no clear D gene. Trimming stripped 8 bases from V and 3 bases from J, with 11 bases between. Germline-derived CDR1 and CDR2 are ENHRY and SYGVKD. The CDR3 is 12 amino acids. The CDR3 region is CAIGPPGYEQYV. CDR3 nucleotide sequence: TGTGCCATCGGCCCCCCGGGCTACGAGCAGTACGTC.

Here the CDR3 reads CSAIGITNEKLFF. CDR3 coding DNA: TGCAGTGCTATCGGGATAACTAATGAAAAACTGTTTTTT. The genes are TRBV20-1 and TRBJ1-4; D gene uncertain. Trimming took 4 bases from V and 1 from J, leaving 7 bases between them. Looked up from germline, CDR1 is DFQATT and CDR2 is SNEGSKA (reference sequence). CDR3 length equals 13 residues.

This clonotype was seen repeatedly, ten times or more. The chain employs TRBV2 and TRBJ2-1, with TRBD2 identical over 11 bases. The CDR3 covers 15 residues. After removal of 6 bases from V and 5 bases from J, the junction contained 6 bases not matched to a gene. The germline V gene has CDR1 SNHLY and CDR2 FYNNEI. The CDR3 DNA sequence: TGTGCCAGCAGGCTTCTGACTAGCGGGAACAATGAGCAGTTCTTC. Amino acids: CASRLLTSGNNEQFF.

There are many counts of this clonotype. This chain uses TRBV7-2 with TRBJ2-7; 9 nucleotides match TRBD1. CDR1 and CDR2 from the germline V gene are SGHTA and FQGNSA. The CDR3 totals 16 residues. V gave up 1 base and J gave up 2 bases; unmatched junction bases: 6. The DNA of the CDR3 is TGTGCCAGCAGCTTAGACCGGGACAGGGTGACCTACGAGCAGTACTTC. Encoded protein: CASSLDRDRVTYEQYF.

Ten or more counts support this clonotype. The rearrangement joins TRBV10-3 to TRBJ1-1; weak D call: TRBD1 (6 bases). V lost 4 bases and J 0 bases, leaving 9 bases between the germline ends. CDR1 and CDR2 (germline): ENHRY, SYGVKD. The CDR3 runs 14 residues. The CDR3 region is CAISAGQLNTEAFF. The DNA of the CDR3 is TGTGCCATCAGTGCAGGACAGTTGAACACTGAAGCTTTCTTT.

This clonotype was counted ten times or more. The J gene is TRBJ1-3, the V gene TRBV6-1; D gene ambiguous. This CDR3 is built from 17 residues. CDR1 is MNHNS, CDR2 SASEGT, per germline. Trimming left V 0 bases short and J 0 bases short, with 12 bases between. CDR3 residues: CASSEARIGSSGNTIYF. The CDR3 DNA reads TGTGCCAGCAGTGAAGCAAGGATCGGGAGCTCTGGAAACACCATATATTTT.

The J gene is TRBJ1-2, the V gene TRBV2; D not certain. The germline V gene encodes CDR1 SNHLY and CDR2 FYNNEI. This CDR3 region has 15 residues. Trimming cost V 0 bases and J 4 bases, with 12 bases left between them. CDR3 in amino acids: CASSEADGSFYGYTF. CDR3 nucleotides: TGTGCCAGCAGTGAAGCGGACGGGAGCTTCTATGGCTACACCTTC.

The sample holds many counts of this clonotype. Sequence at one end of the junction differs from germline and may be a read error. The chain couples TRBV29-1 to TRBJ2-5, with TRBD2 matching 9 bases. The CDR3 consists of 15 residues. CDR1 and CDR2 (germline): SQVTM, ANQGSEA. CDR3 sequence: CRITLREGLQETQYF. DNA of the CDR3: TGTAGAATAACCTTGCGGGAGGGCCTTCAAGAGACCCAGTACTTC. Full variable domain (outside the CDR3, taken from reference TRBV29-1 and TRBJ2-5): SAVISQKPSRDICQRGTSLTIQCQVDSQVTMMFWYRQQPGQSLTLIATANQGSEATYESGFVIDKFPISRPNLTFSTLTVSNMSPEDSSIYLCRITLREGLQETQYFGPGTRLLVL.

This clonotype was seen more than once but under ten times. The rearrangement uses TRBV6-2 or TRBV6-3 and TRBJ2-1; weak D call: TRBD2 (6 bases). The CDR3 is made up of 16 amino acids. Trimming stripped 2 bases from V and 6 bases from J, with 17 bases between. Germline-derived CDR1 and CDR2 are MNHEY and SVGEGT. This chain's CDR3 is CASSYGRGLTSNEQFF. CDR3 coding DNA: TGTGCCAGCAGTTACGGGCGGGGACTTACCTCCAATGAGCAGTTCTTC.

This chain links TRBV5-4 with TRBJ1-2; D possibly corresponds to TRBD1 (5 bases). Germline V gene sequence: CDR1 SGHNT, CDR2 YYREEE (reference sequence). Trimming removed 0 bases at V and 0 bases at J, with 9 bases between. The CDR3 loop spans 15 amino acids. The CDR3 nucleotides are TGTGCCAGCAGCTTGGTCGACAGAGCTAACTATGGCTACACCTTC. Protein product: CASSLVDRANYGYTF. The full variable domain, its missing parts supplied by reference TRBV5-4 and TRBJ1-2, is ETGVTQSPTHLIKTRGQQVTLRCSSQSGHNTVSWYQQALGQGPQFIFQYYREEENGRGNFPPRFSGLQFPNYSSELNVNALELDDSALYLCASSLVDRANYGYTFGSGTRLTVV.

The sample holds many counts of this clonotype. The chain combines TRBV27 with TRBJ2-7; D call uncertain. The CDR3 sequence is 11 residues long. Germline CDR1 reads MNHEY; CDR2 reads SMNVEV (reference sequence). Trimming took 4 bases from V and 3 from J, leaving 4 bases between them. CDR3 nucleotides: TGTGCCAGCAGTTCTCGCTACGAGCAGTACTTC. Translating it yields CASSSRYEQYF.

This clonotype occurred a few times. The chain joins TRBV20-1 to TRBJ1-1; TRBD1 might be the D (5 bases). Germline lookup yields CDR1 DFQATT and CDR2 SNEGSKA (reference sequence). V dropped 6 bases and J dropped 6 bases, with 17 bases sitting between them. The CDR3 consists of 13 residues. CDR3 bases: TGCAGTGCCCCGTCGACAGTTAACCCTGAAGCTTTCTTT. It specifies CSAPSTVNPEAFF.

This clonotype was observed at least ten times. The CDR3 DNA is TGTGCCAGCAGCTTATGGGGGACAGGGGTAGAGACCCAGTACTTC. Its translation: CASSLWGTGVETQYF. The chain employs TRBV7-8 and TRBJ2-5; 10 positions match TRBD1. CDR1 and CDR2 (germline): SGHVS, FQNEAQ. The CDR3 covers 15 residues. J was trimmed by 4 bases and V by 2 bases; bases with no gene match: 4.

In this sample, this clonotype turned up many times. The genes are TRBV7-2 and TRBJ1-1; maybe TRBD1 (5 bases). Germline loops: CDR1 SGHTA, CDR2 FQGNSA. The CDR3 runs 14 residues. The germline V and J ends were trimmed by 8 bases and 0 bases, with 13 bases remaining between them. CDR3 sequence: CASGRGGVNTEAFF. CDR3 DNA sequence: TGTGCCAGCGGCCGCGGGGGAGTGAACACTGAAGCTTTCTTT.

CDR3 residues: CASSFARTGGLLRPYEQYF. CDR3 nucleotides: TGTGCCAGCAGCTTTGCACGGACAGGGGGTCTACTACGACCCTACGAGCAGTACTTC. This rearrangement joins TRBV5-4 to TRBJ2-7, with 10 positions matching TRBD1. In germline, CDR1 is SGHNT, CDR2 YYREEE (reference sequence). This CDR3 spans 19 amino acids. With 2 bases clipped from V and 2 bases from J, the junction kept 16 bases outside the gene matches.

In its sample, this clonotype was seen many times. The chain has TRBV10-3 and TRBJ2-3; a possible D gene is TRBD2 (6 bases). The CDR3 is 16 residues long. Trimming removed 10 bases at V and 0 bases at J, with 20 bases between. Germline values: CDR1 ENHRY, CDR2 SYGVKD. The CDR3 here is CATALLAGSSTDTQYF. CDR3 DNA sequence: TGTGCCACAGCGTTGCTCGCGGGGTCCAGCACAGATACGCAGTATTTT.